Following are 20 T cell receptor beta chains from one sample sequenced in a study of blood T cells in healthy people across ages. A second roughly 7 to 11 cycle PCR used barcoded and J-beta primers. Using its own MiXCR run on the 5' RACE reads, TCRdb lists one record per CDR3 protein. The repertoire has some 560,000 distinct CDR3 sequences, roughly a quarter of them found once; the top ten carry over 3.5%. This same sample was also part of a study on T cells of mothers and their children.

Material for sequencing was blood. Receptor source: a boy aged 2 to 9 in good health.

Only a few counts were recorded for this clonotype. The chain couples TRBV27 to TRBJ1-2, with TRBD1 identical over 12 bases. The CDR3 is 13 residues long. Trimming took 3 bases from V and 7 from J; bases not matched to a gene: 0. Germline CDR1 MNHEY, CDR2 SMNVEV (reference sequence). The CDR3 here is CASSLGQGAGYTF. The CDR3 nucleotides are TGTGCCAGCAGTTTGGGACAGGGGGCTGGCTACACCTTC.

The chain is built from TRBV5-6 and TRBJ2-1; 7 bases fit TRBD2. Unmatched junction bases numbered 6, after V lost 2 bases and J lost 4 bases. The CDR3 sequence is 15 residues long. Germline lookup yields CDR1 SGHDT and CDR2 YYEEEE. The CDR3: CASSLKGGGYNEQFF. For the CDR3, the DNA is TGTGCCAGCAGCTTAAAGGGCGGGGGATACAATGAGCAGTTCTTC.

This clonotype showed up just a few times. V is TRBV5-1 and J is TRBJ2-5, with 10 bases identical to TRBD2. Germline V gene sequence: CDR1 SGHRS, CDR2 YFSETQ. Trimming removed 0 bases from V and 4 bases from J; junction bases left unmatched: 9. The CDR3 extends over 17 amino acids. The CDR3 DNA reads TGCGCCAGCAGCTTGGTTTCTAGCGGGAGACGAGGAGAGACCCAGTACTTC. Its translation is CASSLVSSGRRGETQYF.

This clonotype came up a few times. The V and J genes are TRBV29-1 and TRBJ1-1, with D hard to call. With 2 bases removed from V and 5 bases from J, the gap between germline ends came to 18 bases. There are 15 residues in the CDR3. Looked up from germline, CDR1 is SQVTM and CDR2 is ANQGSEA. CDR3 in amino acids: CSVETQTIKRTEAFF. The CDR3 DNA reads TGCAGCGTTGAAACCCAAACAATTAAAAGAACTGAAGCTTTCTTT.

This clonotype was seen a few times. The chain couples TRBV28 to TRBJ2-7, with 8 positions matching TRBD2. V shed 6 bases, J shed 7 bases, and the junction held 11 bases outside the gene matches. Germline V gives CDR1 MDHEN, CDR2 SYDVKM. This CDR3 contains 14 residues. Written as DNA, the CDR3 is TGTGCCAGCAGGAATAAGCGGGAGCAGATGGAGCAGTACTTC. Protein sequence: CASRNKREQMEQYF.

The gene calls are TRBV12-3 or TRBV12-4 and TRBJ1-2; a weak D match, TRBD1 (6 bases). V lost 8 bases and J 7 bases, leaving 17 bases between the germline ends. This CDR3 is 13 amino acids long. The CDR3 nucleotides read TGTGCCAGCCTAAGACAGGAATTGAGTGGCTACACCTTC. Its translation: CASLRQELSGYTF.

The chain couples TRBV12-3 or TRBV12-4 to TRBJ1-6, with TRBD1 matching over 8 bases. Trimming took 0 bases from V and 7 from J; bases not matched to a gene: 5. The CDR3 extends over 16 amino acids. The CDR3 spells CASSLAGTGLNSPLHF. The DNA for the CDR3 is TGTGCCAGCAGTTTAGCGGGGACAGGATTGAATTCACCCCTCCACTTT.

The chain joins TRBV7-2 to TRBJ2-1, with unresolved D. Germline CDR1 is SGHTA and CDR2 is FQGNSA. V lost 9 bases and J lost 6, with 21 bases in between. The CDR3 is made up of 15 amino acids. The CDR3 loop reads CASSPRVPLSNEQFF. The CDR3 nucleotides read TGTGCCAGTAGCCCTAGGGTACCTTTGAGCAATGAGCAGTTCTTC.

This clonotype was recorded a few times. This rearrangement joins TRBV6-2 or TRBV6-3 to TRBJ2-3, with D unclear. The CDR3 covers 16 residues. Trimming took off 6 bases at V and 2 bases at J, with 18 bases between the two ends. The germline CDR1 and CDR2 sequences are MNHEY and SVGEGT. The CDR3 bases are TGTGCCAGCAGCCGCGGCCCCGAAGCGAACACAGATACGCAGTATTTT. Encoded protein: CASSRGPEANTDTQYF.

This clonotype was observed a few times. The chain uses TRBV20-1 and TRBJ2-5, with 8 bases aligning to TRBD2. Germline V gives CDR1 DFQATT, CDR2 SNEGSKA (reference sequence). With 5 bases clipped from V and 5 bases from J, the junction kept 10 bases outside the gene matches. The length of the CDR3 is 14 residues. The CDR3 loop is CSAVPGGAGETQYF. CDR3 coding DNA: TGCAGTGCTGTCCCCGGGGGGGCGGGGGAGACCCAGTACTTC.

The rearrangement uses TRBV2 and TRBJ1-6; perhaps TRBD1 as D (6 bases). CDR1 and CDR2 (germline): SNHLY, FYNNEI. The CDR3 length is 13 residues. Trimming stripped 6 bases from V and 4 bases from J, with 7 bases between. The chain's CDR3 is CASRGQYNSPLHF. CDR3 nucleotides: TGTGCCAGCAGAGGACAGTATAATTCACCCCTCCACTTT.

This clonotype occurred a few times. This chain joins TRBV7-9 and TRBJ2-5; 8 bases fit TRBD2. The J call is in doubt because the DNA end fits TRBJ2-1 better. This CDR3 region has 16 residues. The V gene's germline CDR1 is SEHNR and CDR2 FQNEAQ (reference sequence). The CDR3 here is CASSLITGLGYNEQFF. The CDR3 DNA reads TGTGCCAGCAGCCTGATCACGGGACTAGGGTACAATGAGCAGTTCTTC.

The table lists this clonotype with a few counts. This rearrangement joins TRBV6-5 to TRBJ1-2, with D perhaps matching TRBD1 (5 bases). Trimming cost V 4 bases and J 5 bases, with 8 bases left between them. The CDR3 sequence is 12 residues long. The germline V gene encodes CDR1 MNHEY and CDR2 SVGAGI. CDR3 residues: CASSSGPYGYTF. CDR3 bases: TGTGCCAGCAGTTCGGGACCTTATGGCTACACCTTC.

The chain combines TRBV5-4 with TRBJ2-7; D is uncertain. Germline assignment: CDR1 SGHNT and CDR2 YYREEE (reference sequence). CDR3 length: 11 amino acids. The V end was cut by 4 bases, the J end by 7 bases, with 9 bases between. The CDR3 DNA follows: TGTGCCAGCAGCATCGTTGGGGAGCAGTACTTC. Protein product: CASSIVGEQYF. The full variable domain, completed using reference TRBV5-4 and TRBJ2-7, is ETGVTQSPTHLIKTRGQQVTLRCSSQSGHNTVSWYQQALGQGPQFIFQYYREEENGRGNFPPRFSGLQFPNYSSELNVNALELDDSALYLCASSIVGEQYFGPGTRLTVT.

This clonotype occurred many times. J is TRBJ2-1 and V is TRBV7-2; D possibly corresponds to TRBD1 (5 bases). The CDR3 is 11 amino acids. Trimming stripped 4 bases from V and 8 bases from J, with 6 bases between. The germline CDR1 and CDR2 sequences are SGHTA and FQGNSA. The CDR3 protein is CASSWGDEQFF. DNA for the CDR3: TGTGCCAGCAGCTGGGGCGATGAGCAGTTCTTC.

This rearrangement joins TRBV7-9 to TRBJ2-5; no clear D gene. The DNA end lines up better with TRBJ2-1; the J call may be wrong. CDR1 and CDR2 (germline): SEHNR, FQNEAQ (reference sequence). The length of the CDR3 is 13 residues. The CDR3 spells CASSLLVSDEQFF. DNA for the CDR3: TGTGCCAGCAGCTTACTGGTATCCGATGAGCAGTTCTTC.

On this clonotype itself: The conserved phenylalanine or tryptophan normally closing the CDR3 is absent here, so this likely arose from a read error. J is TRBJ2-3 and V is TRBV28; 7 bases map to TRBD1. The V gene's germline CDR1 is MDHEN and CDR2 SYDVKM. After removal of 2 bases from V and 2 bases from J, the junction contained 7 bases not matched to a gene. This CDR3 spans 16 amino acids. The CDR3 protein is CASSLLRGRLTDTQYS. The CDR3 DNA reads as TGTGCCAGCAGTTTACTGAGGGGGCGCCTCACAGATACGCAGTATTCT.

The gene calls are TRBV29-1 and TRBJ2-5; 8 nucleotides match TRBD2. This CDR3 has 14 amino acids. V trimming: 7 bases; J trimming: 1 base; junction bases outside the gene matches: 8. CDR1 and CDR2 (germline): SQVTM, ANQGSEA. The CDR3 protein is CSAPGLAPQETQYF. In nucleotides, the CDR3 is TGCAGCGCCCCTGGACTAGCCCCCCAAGAGACCCAGTACTTC.

The table lists this clonotype with a count of one. This rearrangement joins TRBV12-5 to TRBJ2-2; D may be TRBD1 or TRBD2 (6 bases each). V lost 5 bases and J lost 4, with 14 bases in between. Germline V CDR1 and CDR2: LGHNT, FRNRAP. The CDR3 has 15 residues. The CDR3 coding sequence is TGTGCTAGTGGTCCTCCTGGAGGGGGCACCGGGGAGCTGTTTTTT. Its protein is CASGPPGGGTGELFF.

The chain links TRBV12-3 or TRBV12-4 to TRBJ1-6; D uncertain. Trimming removed 6 bases at V and 12 bases at J, with 12 bases between. The CDR3 is 12 amino acids. The CDR3: CASSTLRGPLHF. The CDR3 DNA sequence: TGTGCCAGCAGCACCCTCCGGGGACCCCTCCACTTT.